These 2 T cell receptor beta chains were all obtained from the same sample, sequenced in a study of low-dose radiotherapy and immunotherapy resistance in tumors. Time point given: before trial treatment. First-strand cDNA relied on TRAV- and TRBV-specific primers spanning alpha and beta chains. Amplification of TCRs used a constant-region primer and V-primer adapter for approximately 19 PCR cycles. TCRdb ran MiXCR on the reads and lists one entry per CDR3 protein. Seen here are 75,000 to 95,000 distinct CDR3 sequences, 18% observed once, and the top ten hold over 4.5%. This material consisted of PBMCs, taken before treatment. These receptors all stem from a male donor with prostate cancer.

This chain links TRBV7-9 with TRBJ2-7; D remains ambiguous. The J call may be in error: the DNA end matches TRBJ2-1 better. The CDR3 sequence is 14 residues long. Germline lookup yields CDR1 SEHNR and CDR2 FQNEAQ (reference sequence). CDR3 in amino acids: CASSLSDSYNEQFF. In DNA form, the CDR3 reads TGTGCCAGCAGCTTATCGGATTCCTACAATGAGCAGTTCTTC.

Ten or more counts support this clonotype. This chain uses TRBV28 with TRBJ1-2; unclear D gene. Trimming pared 7 bases from V and 4 bases from J, leaving 22 bases between. CDR1 MDHEN and CDR2 SYDVKM come from the germline V gene. This CDR3 is built from 16 residues. CDR3 in DNA: TGTGCCAGCACCTATCGGAGTTTTGGGCGAGGCTATGGCTACACCTTC. It encodes CASTYRSFGRGYGYTF.